The 25 T cell receptor beta chains presented below share a single source sample, sequenced in a study of T cell responses to AZD1222 COVID-19 vaccine. Assay used: immunoSEQ multiplex PCR; TCRdb lists only in-frame clones, some missing. The data hold 150,000 or so clones, with approximately 90% observed a single time. The source was peripheral blood, collected 28 days after the second dose of the MenACWY control vaccine. These receptors came from an adult who received the MenACWY meningococcal vaccine as a control.

This chain connects TRBV10-1 to TRBJ2-3; 12 bases are shared with TRBD2. V shed 3 bases, J shed 3 bases, and the junction held 4 bases outside the gene matches. The germline V gene encodes CDR1 WNHNN and CDR2 SYGVQD (reference sequence). There are 16 residues in the CDR3. For the CDR3, the DNA is TGCGCCAGCAGTGACGGACTAGCGGGATGGACAGATACGCAGTATTTT. Translated, it gives CASSDGLAGWTDTQYF.

This clone showed up just once. This chain joins TRBV5-4 and TRBJ1-2; D uncertain. V was clipped by 3 bases and J by 4 bases, with 16 bases between them. This CDR3 is built from 15 residues. Germline loops: CDR1 SGHNT, CDR2 YYREEE (reference sequence). CDR3 protein: CASSSAGPFSYGYTF. The CDR3 DNA reads TGTGCCAGCAGCTCCGCCGGGCCATTCTCCTATGGCTACACCTTC.

The chain joins TRBV6-6 to TRBJ2-7; TRBD2 matches 12 bases. The CDR3 sequence is 16 residues long. V lost 0 bases, J lost 3 bases, and 3 bases stayed unmatched. CDR1 is MNHNY and CDR2 is SVGAGI in the germline V gene (reference sequence). Written as DNA, the CDR3 is TGTGCCAGCAGTTACTCCCTAGCGGGAGGGCTCTACGAGCAGTACTTC. Residues: CASSYSLAGGLYEQYF.

The chain has TRBV19 and TRBJ1-3; a possible D gene is TRBD1 (6 bases). Germline CDR1 LNHDA, CDR2 SQIVND (reference sequence). The CDR3 runs to 14 residues. V lost 8 bases and J 4 bases, leaving 15 bases between the germline ends. In DNA, the CDR3 is TGTGCCAGTGGCCCCCTCACAGGGGGAAACACCATATATTTT. As protein: CASGPLTGGNTIYF.

The V call is TRBV12-3 or TRBV12-4, the J call TRBJ1-5; TRBD1 aligns across 8 bases. Trimming cost V 6 bases and J 5 bases; bases outside gene matches: 3. The CDR3 totals 13 residues. CDR3 DNA: TGTGCCAGCAGGGGGACAGGTGATCAGCCCCAGCATTTT. This gives the protein CASRGTGDQPQHF.

In this sample, this clone turned up a few times. The V and J genes are TRBV10-3 and TRBJ2-2; D is unresolved. V was pared by 6 bases and J by 4 bases, with 9 bases between. Germline V gives CDR1 ENHRY, CDR2 SYGVKD. The length of the CDR3 is 13 residues. CDR3 sequence (DNA): TGTGCCATCAGCAAAGAATCCACCGGGGAGCTGTTTTTT. Its protein product is CAISKESTGELFF.

In this sample, this clone turned up once. The chain has TRBV9 and TRBJ2-7; no reliable D call. Trimming shortened V by 0 bases and J by 7 bases, and 14 bases separated the two germline ends. Germline V gene data show CDR1 as SGDLS and CDR2 as YYNGEE. This CDR3 is built from 14 residues. The DNA for the CDR3 is TGTGCCAGCAGCGTAGTTGGCGAGCCCGGAGAGCAGTACTTC. The encoded protein is CASSVVGEPGEQYF.

The chain combines TRBV7-9 with TRBJ1-1; TRBD1 aligns across 10 bases. Germline trimming cut 5 bases from V and 3 bases from J; bases unmatched to any gene: 18. CDR3 length: 19 amino acids. Per germline, CDR1 SEHNR and CDR2 FQNEAQ (reference sequence). The CDR3 sequence is CASSPTGGETDRVDTEAFF. The CDR3 DNA is TGTGCCAGCAGCCCGACAGGGGGCGAGACGGATCGAGTGGACACTGAAGCTTTCTTT. Full variable domain (missing parts from reference TRBV7-9 and TRBJ1-1): DTGVSQNPRHKITKRGQNVTFRCDPISEHNRLYWYRQTLGQGPEFLTYFQNEAQLEKSRLLSDRFSAERPKGSFSTLEIQRTEQGDSAMYLCASSPTGGETDRVDTEAFFGQGTRLTVV.

The rearrangement joins TRBV6-5 to TRBJ2-3; D unclear. The length of the CDR3 is 14 residues. With 5 bases removed from V and 0 bases from J, the gap between germline ends came to 9 bases. Per germline, CDR1 MNHEY and CDR2 SVGAGI. DNA for the CDR3: TGTGCCAGCAGTCGGCCCTCTAGCACAGATACGCAGTATTTT. This codes for CASSRPSSTDTQYF.

The chain joins TRBV3-1 (or the pseudogene TRBV3-2) to TRBJ1-2; D may be TRBD1 (5 bases). The CDR3 has 15 amino acids. Germline lookup yields CDR1 LGHDT and CDR2 YNNKEL (reference sequence). V lost 1 base, J lost 9 bases, and 18 bases lay in between. The CDR3 sequence: CASSQALGTGERYTF. The DNA of the CDR3 is TGTGCCAGCAGCCAAGCTCTCGGGACGGGAGAGCGCTACACCTTC.

The CDR3 sequence is CASSFSRYEQYF. CDR3 DNA sequence: TGTGCCAGCAGCTTCTCGAGGTACGAGCAGTACTTC. The rearrangement uses TRBV11-2 and TRBJ2-7; no clear D. Germline assignment: CDR1 SGHAT and CDR2 FQNNGV. The CDR3 spans 12 residues. V was cut by 3 bases and J by 4 bases, with 7 bases left in between.

This clone was found a few times. The chain links TRBV5-1 to TRBJ2-7, with TRBD2 as a possible D gene (5 bases). V was pared by 4 bases and J by 3 bases, with 14 bases between. There are 14 residues in the CDR3. Germline CDR1 reads SGHRS; CDR2 reads YFSETQ. The CDR3 region is CASSDLGNIYEQYF. In DNA form, the CDR3 reads TGCGCCAGCAGCGACCTCGGGAACATCTACGAGCAGTACTTC.

V usage is TRBV28 and J usage is TRBJ2-5; no clear D. Germline CDR1 reads MDHEN; CDR2 reads SYDVKM. The CDR3 is 13 residues long. The V and J ends lost 8 bases and 4 bases respectively, with 14 bases between them. CDR3 bases: TGTGCCAGCGGTGCCACCCTGGGAGAGACCCAGTACTTC. It is translated as CASGATLGETQYF.

Only one count was recorded for this clone. V usage is TRBV12-5 and J usage is TRBJ2-2; TRBD2 matches at 7 bases. The junction had 8 bases not matched to a gene; V was cut back by 9 bases and J by 4 bases. The CDR3 has 14 amino acids. The germline CDR1 and CDR2 sequences are LGHNT and FRNRAP. The CDR3 here is CARSGGPGTGELFF. The DNA of the CDR3 is TGTGCTAGGTCGGGGGGTCCGGGCACCGGGGAGCTGTTTTTT.

V gene TRBV9 combines with J gene TRBJ2-1; D perhaps matches TRBD2 (6 bases). The CDR3 is 13 amino acids. From germline, CDR1 is SGDLS and CDR2 YYNGEE. With 6 bases removed from V and 5 bases from J, the gap between germline ends came to 12 bases. CDR3 sequence reads: CASKGREDNEQFF. The CDR3 nucleotides read TGTGCCAGCAAGGGCAGGGAGGACAATGAGCAGTTCTTC.

The chain employs TRBV30 and TRBJ2-3, with unresolved D. V was clipped by 4 bases and J by 0 bases, with 8 bases between them. Looked up from germline, CDR1 is GTSNPN and CDR2 is SVGIG (reference sequence). CDR3 length: 13 amino acids. CDR3 sequence: CAWNGRSTDTQYF. Here the CDR3 DNA reads TGTGCCTGGAACGGCAGAAGCACAGATACGCAGTATTTT.

This clone was observed a handful of times. V usage is TRBV13 and J usage is TRBJ2-2, with TRBD1 as a possible D gene (6 bases). Trimming took off 1 base at V and 1 base at J, with 7 bases between the two ends. Per the germline V gene, CDR1 is PRHDT and CDR2 is FYEKMQ (reference sequence). This CDR3 has 15 residues. CDR3 in amino acids: CASSLEGVNTGELFF. In DNA form, the CDR3 reads TGTGCCAGCAGCTTAGAGGGGGTGAACACCGGGGAGCTGTTTTTT.

The rearrangement links TRBV15 to TRBJ2-1, with D perhaps matching TRBD2 (5 bases). This CDR3 contains 14 residues. Trimming removed 1 base from V and 3 bases from J, with 7 bases in between. Germline CDR1 and CDR2: LNHNV and YYDKDF (reference sequence). The CDR3 DNA follows: TGTGCCACCAGCAGAGTAGGGAGCTACAATGAGCAGTTCTTC. Translated, it gives CATSRVGSYNEQFF.

The rearrangement links TRBV7-9 to TRBJ1-5; D remains ambiguous. The germline gives CDR1 SEHNR, CDR2 FQNEAQ (reference sequence). The CDR3 is 13 amino acids. The V gene lost 4 bases and the J gene lost 5 bases, with 9 bases spanning the gap. The chain's CDR3 is CASSSTLYQPQHF. The DNA for the CDR3 is TGTGCCAGCAGCTCTACATTATATCAGCCCCAGCATTTT.

The V call is TRBV21-1, the J call TRBJ2-1; the table's D call, TRBD2, has no DNA check behind it. TRBV21-1 is tagged as a pseudogene. This CDR3 comprises 17 residues. The CDR3 spells CASSKCRAGGECGEQFF. CDR3 nucleotides: TGTGCCAGCAGCAAATGCCGGGCGGGAGGAGAATGTGGTGAGCAGTTCTTC.

For the CDR3, the DNA is TGCGCCAGCAGCCTGGACGGGTTAAACACTGAAGCTTTCTTT. Translation gives CASSLDGLNTEAFF. V and J are TRBV5-1 and TRBJ1-1; D is unresolved. V was pared by 4 bases and J by 2 bases, with 12 bases between. Germline V gene lookup returns CDR1 SGHRS and CDR2 YFSETQ. The CDR3 has 14 amino acids.

The V gene is TRBV28, the J gene TRBJ2-1; 9 bases are shared with TRBD2. Germline V gene sequence: CDR1 MDHEN, CDR2 SYDVKM. This CDR3 comprises 15 residues. Trimming removed 6 bases from V and 9 bases from J; junction bases left unmatched: 12. In nucleotides, the CDR3 is TGTGCCAGCAGGAGTAGAGCGGGAGGTTTCCCTGAGCAGTTCTTC. This sequence encodes CASRSRAGGFPEQFF.

The chain is built from TRBV25-1 and TRBJ2-7; D remains ambiguous. CDR1 MGHDK and CDR2 SYGVNS come from the germline V gene. The CDR3 runs 12 residues. Trimming shortened V by 3 bases and J by 3 bases, and 6 bases separated the two germline ends. This CDR3 reads CASSDMGYEQYF. CDR3 DNA: TGTGCCAGCAGTGATATGGGCTACGAGCAGTACTTC.

J is TRBJ1-5 and V is TRBV28; D gene unclear. CDR3 length: 14 amino acids. The germline CDR1 and CDR2 sequences are MDHEN and SYDVKM. V was shortened by 6 bases and J by 6 bases, with 15 bases between the two germline ends. CDR3 loop: CASSITLPGQPQHF. The CDR3 region has the DNA TGTGCCAGCAGCATTACTCTGCCCGGTCAGCCCCAGCATTTT.

This rearrangement joins TRBV2 to TRBJ1-5; unclear D gene. The CDR3 loop spans 14 amino acids. V was trimmed by 6 bases and J by 0 bases, leaving 9 bases between them. Germline values: CDR1 SNHLY, CDR2 FYNNEI. DNA of the CDR3: TGTGCCAGCAGGGCGGCGGTTAGCAATCAGCCCCAGCATTTT. Protein product: CASRAAVSNQPQHF.